This T cell receptor (beta chain) was recovered during a study of shared clonotypes between healthy human individuals. CD45RO-negative cells were positively selected for CCR7, leaving out terminally differentiated effector memory CD45RA+ cells. V lost 3 bases and J lost 4, with 14 bases in between. The CDR3 has 15 amino acids. CDR1 is MDHEN, CDR2 SYDVKM, per germline. Sequencing used immunoSEQ multiplex PCR; TCRdb keeps in-frame clones, though not all of them. Here the sample spans 650,000 to 800,000 clones, about 90% being singletons. The chain is built from TRBV28 and TRBJ2-3; D is perhaps TRBD1 or TRBD2 (5 bases each). The clonotype originates from a man younger than 45 in good health. Sequenced material: naive CD8+ T cells sorted from blood. The CDR3 coding sequence is TGTGCCAGCAGTTTTGGGCGGGTGGGGGCAGATACGCAGTATTTT. This sequence encodes CASSFGRVGADTQYF.